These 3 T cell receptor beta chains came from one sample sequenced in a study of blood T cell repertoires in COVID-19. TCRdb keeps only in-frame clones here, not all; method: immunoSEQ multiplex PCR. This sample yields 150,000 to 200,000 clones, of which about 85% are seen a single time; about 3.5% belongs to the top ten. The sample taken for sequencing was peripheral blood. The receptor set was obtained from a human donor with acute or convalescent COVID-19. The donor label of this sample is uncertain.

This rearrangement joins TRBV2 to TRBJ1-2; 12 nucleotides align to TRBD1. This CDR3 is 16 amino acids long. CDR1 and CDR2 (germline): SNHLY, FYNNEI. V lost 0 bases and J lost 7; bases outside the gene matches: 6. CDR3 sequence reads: CASSEAQGQGAGGYTF. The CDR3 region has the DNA TGTGCCAGCAGTGAAGCGCAGGGACAGGGGGCTGGTGGCTACACCTTC.

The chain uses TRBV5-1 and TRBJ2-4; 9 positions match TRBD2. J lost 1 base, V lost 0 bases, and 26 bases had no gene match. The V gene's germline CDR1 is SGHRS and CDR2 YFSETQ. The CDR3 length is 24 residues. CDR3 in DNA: TGCGCCAGCAGCTTGGGGGATTTGAGCGGGCTAGCGGGGTTTCGGGACCTCGCCAAAAACATTCAGTACTTC. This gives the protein CASSLGDLSGLAGFRDLAKNIQYF. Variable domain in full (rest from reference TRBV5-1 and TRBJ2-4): KAGVTQTPRYLIKTRGQQVTLSCSPISGHRSVSWYQQTPGQGLQFLFEYFSETQRNKGNFPGRFSGRQFSNSRSEMNVSTLELGDSALYLCASSLGDLSGLAGFRDLAKNIQYFGAGTRLSVL.

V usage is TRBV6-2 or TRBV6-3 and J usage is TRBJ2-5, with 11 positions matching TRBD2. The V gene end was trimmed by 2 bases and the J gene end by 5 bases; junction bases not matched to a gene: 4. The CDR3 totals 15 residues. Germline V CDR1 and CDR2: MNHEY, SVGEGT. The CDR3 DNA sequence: TGTGCCAGCAGTTACGTAGCGGGGGGGCTCGAGACCCAGTACTTC. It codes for CASSYVAGGLETQYF.